This TCR beta chain stems from a study of blood T cells in healthy people across ages. Study-wide points: Estimates of total diversity, which came from one million sequenced T cells, were considered to be underestimates. What prevented conclusive comparison of naive and antigen-experienced cells was that PBMCs were unsorted. Across the age range, TCR beta diversity per million T cells fell in a roughly linear way.

Germline lookup yields CDR1 SGHTA and CDR2 FQGNSA. J was trimmed by 9 bases and V by 2 bases; bases with no gene match: 6. This CDR3 has 16 amino acids. The table lists this clonotype with a few counts. As yet, its antigen is unknown. Around 10 milliliters of peripheral blood were drawn from each donor. Using a J-beta primer mix together with a sample-barcoded 5' primer, a second PCR was run for about 6 to 11 cycles. Using its own MiXCR run on the 5' RACE reads, TCRdb lists one record per CDR3 protein. The sample lists about 1.1 million distinct CDR3 sequences, roughly two fifths occurring once. Sequences were obtained from blood. V and J are TRBV7-2 and TRBJ1-6, with 11 nucleotides matching TRBD1. This clonotype originated in a man between 18 and 29 years old in good health. The chain's CDR3 is CASSLIPGQGASPLHF. The CDR3 DNA follows: TGTGCCAGCAGCTTAATTCCCGGACAGGGGGCTTCACCCCTCCACTTT.